The clone carrying this T cell receptor beta chain is a singleton in its sample. Its antigen is not known. cDNA came from about 0.46 to 1 ug RNA primed by random hexamers. One entry per CDR3 protein results from TCRdb running MiXCR on the immunoSEQ multiplex PCR reads. The sample lists 200,000 to 250,000 distinct CDR3 sequences, approximately 94% occurring once. This sample is part of a study of CD8 T cells in Susac syndrome. The V end lost 1 base, the J end lost 0 bases, and 7 bases lay between the germline ends. Germline V CDR1 and CDR2: PRHDT, FYEKMQ (reference sequence). The CDR3 sequence is 14 residues long. Overall study results and limits: No clonal expansion appeared among CD4+ T cells in Susac patients.

J is TRBJ2-7 and V is TRBV13; tentative D call: TRBD1 (5 bases). The sequencing input was CD4+ T cells from PBMCs. The clonotype comes from a human donor with Susac syndrome. The CDR3 DNA reads TGTGCCAGCAGCTTAGCAGGGCCCTCCTACGAGCAGTACTTC. It is translated as CASSLAGPSYEQYF.